One and the same sample provided the 5 T cell receptor beta chains below, sequenced in a study of human T cells and chemical hapten exposure. Described time point: healthy volunteer bleed at 2 weeks. Unseparated into fractions, whole blood served as the source from which total RNA was extracted. A single record per CDR3 protein comes from TCRdb applying MiXCR to the RACE reads. The table shows some 120,000 distinct CDR3 sequences, with approximately 9.5% occurring only once. The specimen was whole blood. The receptors derive from a male donor in good health. Some clones in this sample may be carry-over from other donors' samples.

This clonotype turned up a few times. The chain combines TRBV9 with TRBJ2-2, with D unclear. The CDR3 sequence is 14 residues long. Trimming cost V 0 bases and J 8 bases, with 11 bases left between them. Germline loops: CDR1 SGDLS, CDR2 YYNGEE. CDR3 amino acids: CASSVARGAGELFF. DNA for the CDR3: TGTGCCAGCAGCGTAGCCAGAGGAGCGGGGGAGCTGTTTTTT. The full variable domain, its missing parts supplied by reference TRBV9 and TRBJ2-2, is DSGVTQTPKHLITATGQRVTLRCSPRSGDLSVYWYQQSLDQGLQFLIQYYNGEERAKGNILERFSAQQFPDLHSELNLSSLELGDSALYFCASSVARGAGELFFGEGSRLTVL.

This clonotype was seen only a few times. The chain employs TRBV20-1 and TRBJ2-3, with 9 bases that match TRBD2. CDR3 length: 13 amino acids. Germline assignment: CDR1 DFQATT and CDR2 SNEGSKA (reference sequence). Losses at the gene ends were 3 bases for V and 4 bases for J; bases not matched to a gene: 2. The CDR3 loop is CSARREGPDTQYF. The CDR3 nucleotides are TGCAGTGCTAGGCGGGAGGGCCCAGATACGCAGTATTTT.

This clonotype was recorded many times. This sequence joins TRBV20-1 and TRBJ1-2; no clear D gene. Per germline, CDR1 DFQATT and CDR2 SNEGSKA (reference sequence). Trimming left V 3 bases short and J 6 bases short, with 8 bases between. CDR3 length: 11 residues. The CDR3 DNA sequence: TGCAGTGCTAGTGTGGTGGATGGCTACACCTTC. Translating it yields CSASVVDGYTF.

This clonotype was seen ten or more times. The J gene is TRBJ2-7, the V gene TRBV9, with D possibly TRBD2 on 5 matching bases. Germline CDR1 reads SGDLS; CDR2 reads YYNGEE. V shed 2 bases and J shed 1 base, with 13 bases lying between them. This CDR3 spans 15 amino acids. In nucleotides, the CDR3 is TGTGCCAGCAGCGTTGGTCCCCGGGGTTCCTACGAGCAGTACTTC. As protein: CASSVGPRGSYEQYF.

J is TRBJ2-2 and V is TRBV25-1; D is unclear. This CDR3 comprises 12 residues. Germline lookup yields CDR1 MGHDK and CDR2 SYGVNS. The V end lost 4 bases, the J end lost 6 bases, and 6 bases lay between the germline ends. In DNA form, the CDR3 reads TGTGCCAGCAGTGTAGTGCCCGGGGAGCTGTTTTTT. It translates to CASSVVPGELFF. Supplemented by reference TRBV25-1 and TRBJ2-2, the full variable domain reads EADIYQTPRYLVIGTGKKITLECSQTMGHDKMYWYQQDPGMELHLIHYSYGVNSTEKGDLSSESTVSRIRTEHFPLTLESARPSHTSQYLCASSVVPGELFFGEGSRLTVL.